These 32 T cell receptor beta chains originate from one sample sequenced in a study of blood T cell repertoires in COVID-19. Libraries were prepared by immunoSEQ multiplex PCR; TCRdb keeps only in-frame clonotypes and omits some of them. The table includes over 250,000 clones, approximately 92% detected once. Input material: PBMCs or T cells enriched from blood (not recorded which). Receptors originate from a young woman who had recovered from COVID-19.

The genes are TRBV11-2 and TRBJ1-5; TRBD1 matches 7 bases. The CDR3 sequence is 15 residues long. V lost 2 bases and J lost 0; bases outside the gene matches: 1. Germline CDR1 reads SGHAT; CDR2 reads FQNNGV. The CDR3 nucleotides read TGTGCCAGCAGCTTACAGGGGGGTAGCAATCAGCCCCAGCATTTT. As protein: CASSLQGGSNQPQHF.

DNA for the CDR3: TGTGCCAGCAGCTCCCGGGGAACAGATACGCAGTATTTT. Amino acid sequence: CASSSRGTDTQYF. V usage is TRBV5-4 and J usage is TRBJ2-3; D is perhaps TRBD2 (5 bases). Trimming took 3 bases from V and 3 from J, leaving 8 bases between them. CDR3 length: 13 amino acids. Looked up from germline, CDR1 is SGHNT and CDR2 is YYREEE (reference sequence). Together with reference TRBV5-4 and TRBJ2-3, the CDR3 gives the full variable domain: ETGVTQSPTHLIKTRGQQVTLRCSSQSGHNTVSWYQQALGQGPQFIFQYYREEENGRGNFPPRFSGLQFPNYSSELNVNALELDDSALYLCASSSRGTDTQYFGPGTRLTVL.

The genes are TRBV2 and TRBJ1-2, with 8 nucleotides matching TRBD1. Germline loops: CDR1 SNHLY, CDR2 FYNNEI. The CDR3 has 13 residues. With 2 bases clipped from V and 6 bases from J, the junction kept 2 bases outside the gene matches. CDR3 coding DNA: TGTGCCAGCAGTGAACAGACAGGGGATGGCTACACCTTC. It is translated as CASSEQTGDGYTF.

The rearrangement uses TRBV10-3 and TRBJ2-7; TRBD1 matches 8 bases. This CDR3 comprises 15 residues. V lost 9 bases and J lost 4; bases outside the gene matches: 14. From germline, CDR1 is ENHRY and CDR2 SYGVKD. CDR3 DNA sequence: TGTGCCATAATGTCAGGGGGCCCCGCCAGTTACGAGCAGTACTTC. The encoded protein is CAIMSGGPASYEQYF.

This clone has more than one count but fewer than ten. The chain is built from TRBV14 and TRBJ2-2; 8 nucleotides agree with TRBD1. The germline gives CDR1 SGHDN, CDR2 FVKESK. There are 15 residues in the CDR3. The V gene end was trimmed by 6 bases and the J gene end by 0 bases; junction bases not matched to a gene: 3. Written as DNA, the CDR3 is TGTGCCAGCAGACGGACAGGGCCGAACACCGGGGAGCTGTTTTTT. It is translated as CASRRTGPNTGELFF.

The V gene is TRBV27, the J gene TRBJ2-5; TRBD1 aligns across 7 bases. Losses at the gene ends were 2 bases for V and 4 bases for J; bases not matched to a gene: 7. The CDR3 sequence is 15 residues long. Germline V gene lookup returns CDR1 MNHEY and CDR2 SMNVEV (reference sequence). The CDR3 DNA sequence: TGTGCCAGCAGTTTAGGGGTGACAGGGACAGAGACCCAGTACTTC. It encodes CASSLGVTGTETQYF.

The J gene is TRBJ2-6, the V gene TRBV29-1; possible D gene TRBD1, 6 bases. This CDR3 contains 14 residues. V lost 6 bases and J 1 base, leaving 10 bases between the germline ends. Germline V gene lookup returns CDR1 SQVTM and CDR2 ANQGSEA. CDR3 DNA: TGCAGCGTCACAGGGTTTTCTGGGGCCAACGTCCTGACTTTC. As protein: CSVTGFSGANVLTF.

V gene TRBV24-1 combines with J gene TRBJ2-1; D not resolved. There are 16 residues in the CDR3. V lost 3 bases, J lost 2 bases, and 13 bases lay in between. In germline, CDR1 is KGHDR, CDR2 SFDVKD. CDR3 loop: CATSDPGSTPYNEQFF. CDR3 nucleotide sequence: TGTGCCACCAGTGATCCCGGGTCCACCCCCTACAATGAGCAGTTCTTC.

The rearrangement links TRBV19 to TRBJ1-4; possibly TRBD1 for D (6 bases). Germline CDR1 is LNHDA and CDR2 is SQIVND (reference sequence). The ends were cut back, 5 bases at V and 6 bases at J, with 16 bases in the middle. The CDR3 consists of 15 residues. The CDR3: CASSPRGRMDEKLFF. As DNA, the CDR3 is TGTGCCAGTAGTCCCAGGGGCCGTATGGATGAAAAACTGTTTTTT. The variable domain in full, completed from reference TRBV19 and TRBJ1-4, reads DGGITQSPKYLFRKEGQNVTLSCEQNLNHDAMYWYRQDPGQGLRLIYYSQIVNDFQKGDIAEGYSVSREKKESFPLTVTSAQKNPTAFYLCASSPRGRMDEKLFFGSGTQLSVL.

The chain combines TRBV27 with TRBJ1-5; TRBD1 is a possible D gene (6 bases). The CDR3 is made up of 13 amino acids. Germline assignment: CDR1 MNHEY and CDR2 SMNVEV (reference sequence). The V and J ends lost 7 bases and 4 bases respectively, with 11 bases between them. The CDR3 DNA follows: TGTGCCAGCAAACCTACAGGGAATCAGCCCCAGCATTTT. Protein: CASKPTGNQPQHF.

This chain joins TRBV2 and TRBJ2-2; no clear D gene. The CDR3 has 14 amino acids. Per the germline V gene, CDR1 is SNHLY and CDR2 is FYNNEI. The V end lost 3 bases, the J end lost 1 base, and 6 bases lay between the germline ends. The CDR3 sequence: CASSEVRNTGELFF. The CDR3 coding sequence is TGTGCCAGCAGTGAGGTCAGGAACACCGGGGAGCTGTTTTTT.

This chain links TRBV7-9 with TRBJ1-1; TRBD1 aligns across 7 bases. The germline CDR1 and CDR2 sequences are SEHNR and FQNEAQ (reference sequence). The CDR3 loop spans 17 amino acids. V was clipped by 5 bases and J by 1 base; unmatched bases: 13. The CDR3 nucleotides are TGTGCCAGCAGCGCCCGACAGGGTACTACATCGAACACTGAAGCTTTCTTT. Encoded protein: CASSARQGTTSNTEAFF. Full variable domain (missing parts from reference TRBV7-9 and TRBJ1-1): DTGVSQNPRHKITKRGQNVTFRCDPISEHNRLYWYRQTLGQGPEFLTYFQNEAQLEKSRLLSDRFSAERPKGSFSTLEIQRTEQGDSAMYLCASSARQGTTSNTEAFFGQGTRLTVV.

This rearrangement joins TRBV28 to TRBJ2-7; possible D gene TRBD1, 6 bases. CDR1 MDHEN and CDR2 SYDVKM come from the germline V gene. The CDR3 loop spans 14 amino acids. Trimming took 3 bases from V and 5 from J, leaving 14 bases between them. CDR3 region: CASSFETGDHEQYF. DNA of the CDR3: TGTGCCAGCAGTTTTGAGACAGGAGACCACGAGCAGTACTTC. The variable domain in full, with the rest retrieved from reference TRBV28 and TRBJ2-7, is DVKVTQSSRYLVKRTGEKVFLECVQDMDHENMFWYRQDPGLGLRLIYFSYDVKMKEKGDIPEGYSVSREKKERFSLILESASTNQTSMYLCASSFETGDHEQYFGPGTRLTVT.

The chain has TRBV18 and TRBJ1-2, with 7 nucleotides matching TRBD1. Losses at the gene ends were 0 bases for V and 7 bases for J; bases not matched to a gene: 2. Germline assignment: CDR1 KGHSH and CDR2 LQKENI. The CDR3 consists of 13 residues. CDR3 region: CASSPPAGGGYTF. The CDR3 DNA follows: TGTGCCAGCTCACCACCTGCAGGGGGTGGCTACACCTTC.

This clone has a single count. V usage is TRBV5-1 and J usage is TRBJ1-2, with 9 positions matching TRBD1. Germline CDR1 reads SGHRS; CDR2 reads YFSETQ. The CDR3 totals 14 residues. V lost 4 bases, J lost 4 bases, and 5 bases stayed unmatched. DNA of the CDR3: TGCGCCAGCAGCGAACGACAGGGGGGCTATGGCTACACCTTC. Its protein product is CASSERQGGYGYTF.

The chain has TRBV29-1 and TRBJ1-1; TRBD1 matches at 7 bases. V trimming: 3 bases; J trimming: 3 bases; junction bases outside the gene matches: 4. Germline lookup yields CDR1 SQVTM and CDR2 ANQGSEA. The CDR3 runs to 13 residues. For the CDR3, the DNA is TGCAGCGTTGATAACAGGGGTGACACTGAAGCTTTCTTT. As protein: CSVDNRGDTEAFF.

The chain carries TRBV6-4 and TRBJ1-6, with TRBD1 as a possible D gene (5 bases). CDR1 is MRHNA, CDR2 SNTAGT, per germline. The CDR3 consists of 14 residues. Trimming removed 5 bases from V and 6 bases from J, with 11 bases in between. The CDR3 DNA is TGTGCCAGCAGTCCCCAGGGCGGTAATTCACCCCTCCACTTT. Its translation is CASSPQGGNSPLHF.

With regard to this clone: In the same sample, other DNA sequences code for this CDR3. The J gene is TRBJ1-5, the V gene TRBV9; tentatively, D is TRBD1 (6 bases). The CDR3 consists of 13 residues. CDR1 is SGDLS, CDR2 YYNGEE, per germline. V was trimmed by 4 bases and J by 7 bases, leaving 12 bases between them. DNA for the CDR3: TGTGCCAGCAGCCTTACAGGGAACCAGCCCCAGCATTTT. This gives the protein CASSLTGNQPQHF.

The rearrangement joins TRBV2 to TRBJ2-1, with 12 positions matching TRBD1. From germline, CDR1 is SNHLY and CDR2 FYNNEI. Trimming cost V 8 bases and J 9 bases; bases outside gene matches: 5. This CDR3 contains 13 residues. In nucleotides, the CDR3 is TGTGCCAGCCGGGACAGGGGGCATGGTGAGCAGTTCTTC. Translation: CASRDRGHGEQFF. Together with reference TRBV2 and TRBJ2-1, the CDR3 gives the full variable domain: EPEVTQTPSHQVTQMGQEVILRCVPISNHLYFYWYRQILGQKVEFLVSFYNNEISEKSEIFDDQFSVERPDGSNFTLKIRSTKLEDSAMYFCASRDRGHGEQFFGPGTRLTVL.

This chain uses TRBV9 with TRBJ1-2; D unresolved. Deletions cut 3 bases from V and 0 bases from J, with 15 bases between. The CDR3 is made up of 16 amino acids. The V gene's germline CDR1 is SGDLS and CDR2 YYNGEE. DNA of the CDR3: TGTGCCAGCAGCGCCCTGCCGGAGGGTTCTAACTATGGCTACACCTTC. Its protein product is CASSALPEGSNYGYTF.

The J gene is TRBJ2-7, the V gene TRBV12-5, with D perhaps matching TRBD1 (5 bases). Trimming stripped 6 bases from V and 2 bases from J, with 14 bases between. The CDR3 covers 14 residues. Germline-derived CDR1 and CDR2 are LGHNT and FRNRAP. CDR3 residues: CASGSLTGAYEQYF. The DNA of the CDR3 is TGTGCTAGTGGCTCACTTACAGGTGCCTACGAGCAGTACTTC.

The chain carries TRBV15 and TRBJ1-1, with 8 bases lining up with TRBD1. This CDR3 comprises 13 residues. After removal of 8 bases from V and 0 bases from J, the junction contained 2 bases not matched to a gene. Per the germline V gene, CDR1 is LNHNV and CDR2 is YYDKDF (reference sequence). The CDR3 here is CATGTGMNTEAFF. The DNA for the CDR3 is TGTGCCACCGGGACAGGAATGAACACTGAAGCTTTCTTT.

In its sample, this clone was seen once. V is TRBV14 and J is TRBJ2-7; no clear D. Trimming pared 0 bases from V and 3 bases from J, leaving 3 bases between. Germline values: CDR1 SGHDN, CDR2 FVKESK. The CDR3 contains 12 residues. The CDR3 region has the DNA TGTGCCAGCAGCCAAGACAGCTACGAGCAGTACTTC. It encodes CASSQDSYEQYF.

V usage is TRBV6-4 and J usage is TRBJ2-1, with 9 bases that match TRBD1. The ends lost 0 bases at V and 3 bases at J; junction bases unmatched: 0. Germline V gives CDR1 MRHNA, CDR2 SNTAGT. This CDR3 has 15 residues. The CDR3 here is CASSDSTGGYNEQFF. The CDR3 nucleotides read TGTGCCAGCAGTGACTCGACAGGGGGCTACAATGAGCAGTTCTTC.

The chain employs TRBV29-1 and TRBJ2-5; a weak D match, TRBD1 (6 bases). The CDR3 extends over 14 amino acids. Deletions cut 7 bases from V and 0 bases from J, with 15 bases between. The V gene's germline CDR1 is SQVTM and CDR2 ANQGSEA. The CDR3 spells CSADTTGYQETQYF. CDR3 in DNA: TGCAGCGCCGATACTACAGGGTACCAAGAGACCCAGTACTTC.

This chain links TRBV4-2 with TRBJ2-7, with TRBD1 matching 8 bases. CDR1 and CDR2 from the germline V gene are LGHNA and YNFKEQ. The CDR3 runs to 14 residues. The V gene end was trimmed by 5 bases and the J gene end by 3 bases; junction bases not matched to a gene: 6. CDR3 sequence (DNA): TGTGCCAGCAGCACCGACAGGGGAAACTACGAGCAGTACTTC. This translates into CASSTDRGNYEQYF.

The genes are TRBV19 and TRBJ2-7, with 10 bases aligning to TRBD1. CDR1 is LNHDA, CDR2 SQIVND, per germline (reference sequence). The CDR3 consists of 15 residues. J lost 3 bases, V lost 5 bases, and 7 bases had no gene match. CDR3 sequence reads: CASSVRDRGGYEQYF. CDR3 coding DNA: TGTGCCAGTAGTGTCCGGGACAGGGGAGGCTACGAGCAGTACTTC.

The chain combines TRBV18 with TRBJ1-2, with 10 bases aligning to TRBD1. The CDR3 has 15 amino acids. J gave up 8 bases and V 4 bases, and 10 bases lay outside the gene matches. The germline V gene has CDR1 KGHSH and CDR2 LQKENI. The CDR3 here is CASSLGDRGSEGYTF. The CDR3 DNA is TGTGCCAGCTCACTCGGGGACAGGGGATCGGAGGGCTACACCTTC.

The chain uses TRBV6-6 and TRBJ1-3; D call uncertain. V gave up 4 bases and J gave up 4 bases, with 11 bases separating them. The CDR3 spans 14 residues. CDR1 is MNHNY and CDR2 is SVGAGI in the germline V gene (reference sequence). DNA for the CDR3: TGTGCCAGCAGTTTTAGCCAAGTGGGAAACACCATATATTTT. Protein product: CASSFSQVGNTIYF.

This chain links TRBV4-1 with TRBJ2-5; TRBD2 matches at 13 bases. The V gene's germline CDR1 is MGHRA and CDR2 YSYEKL. This CDR3 comprises 16 residues. Losses at the gene ends were 1 base for V and 5 bases for J; bases not matched to a gene: 4. The CDR3 loop reads CASSQGGTSGAETQYF. CDR3 bases: TGCGCCAGCAGCCAAGGGGGGACTAGCGGGGCGGAGACCCAGTACTTC.

This chain links TRBV7-9 with TRBJ1-1, with D uncertain. This CDR3 comprises 14 residues. In germline, CDR1 is SEHNR, CDR2 FQNEAQ (reference sequence). Trimming took off 1 base at V and 6 bases at J, with 12 bases between the two ends. CDR3: CASSLEGREAEAFF. CDR3 nucleotide sequence: TGTGCCAGCAGCTTAGAGGGCCGGGAGGCTGAAGCTTTCTTT.

This chain uses TRBV20-1 with TRBJ2-3; possibly TRBD2 for D (6 bases). Germline values: CDR1 DFQATT, CDR2 SNEGSKA (reference sequence). Trimming pared 4 bases from V and 0 bases from J, leaving 20 bases between. This CDR3 contains 17 residues. DNA of the CDR3: TGCAGTGCTATTGACCGCGGGAAGGGAGATAGCACAGATACGCAGTATTTT. Its protein is CSAIDRGKGDSTDTQYF.